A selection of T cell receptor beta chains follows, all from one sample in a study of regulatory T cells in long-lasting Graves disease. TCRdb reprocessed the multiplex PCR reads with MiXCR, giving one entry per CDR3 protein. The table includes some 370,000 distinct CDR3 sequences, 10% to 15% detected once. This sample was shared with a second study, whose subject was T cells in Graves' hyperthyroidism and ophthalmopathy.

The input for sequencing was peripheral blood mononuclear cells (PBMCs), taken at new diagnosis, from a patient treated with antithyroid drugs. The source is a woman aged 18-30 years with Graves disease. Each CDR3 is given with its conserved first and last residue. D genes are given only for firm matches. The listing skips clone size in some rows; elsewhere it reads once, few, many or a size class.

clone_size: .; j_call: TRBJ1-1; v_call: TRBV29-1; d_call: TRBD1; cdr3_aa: CSSGQGAPSTEAFF; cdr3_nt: TGCAGCTCGGGACAGGGGGCGCCTAGCACTGAAGCTTTCTTT
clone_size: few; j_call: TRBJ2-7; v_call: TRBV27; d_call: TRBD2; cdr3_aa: CASIASGGSYEQYF; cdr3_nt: TGTGCCAGCATCGCTAGCGGGGGTTCCTACGAGCAGTACTTC
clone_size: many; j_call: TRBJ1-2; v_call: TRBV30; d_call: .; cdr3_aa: CALRGQPPNNYGYTF; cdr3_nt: TGTGCCTTGCGGGGGCAGCCACCTAATAACTATGGCTACACCTTC
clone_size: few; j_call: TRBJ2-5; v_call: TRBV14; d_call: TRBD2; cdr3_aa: CASRRAGAGETQYF; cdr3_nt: TGTGCCAGCAGGCGAGCGGGAGCGGGGGAGACCCAGTACTTC
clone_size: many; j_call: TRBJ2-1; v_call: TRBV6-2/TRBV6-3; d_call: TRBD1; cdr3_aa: CASRTTGGYEQFF; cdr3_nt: TGTGCCAGCAGGACGACAGGGGGCTATGAGCAGTTCTTC
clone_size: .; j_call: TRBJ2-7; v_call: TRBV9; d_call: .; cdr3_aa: CASSVGRVAYEQYF; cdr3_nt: TGTGCCAGCAGCGTAGGCAGGGTGGCCTACGAGCAGTACTTC
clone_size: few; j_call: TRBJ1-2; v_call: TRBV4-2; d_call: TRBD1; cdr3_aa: CASSHLTGAGYTF; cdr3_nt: TGTGCCAGCAGCCACCTGACAGGGGCTGGCTACACCTTC
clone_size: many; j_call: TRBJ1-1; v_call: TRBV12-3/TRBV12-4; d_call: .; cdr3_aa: CASSFGKSTEAFF; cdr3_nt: TGTGCCAGCAGTTTTGGGAAGAGCACTGAAGCTTTCTTT
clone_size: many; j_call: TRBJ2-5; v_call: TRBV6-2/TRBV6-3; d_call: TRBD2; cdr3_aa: CASSYSGGGAIETQYF; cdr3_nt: TGTGCCAGCAGTTACTCGGGCGGGGGGGCCATAGAGACCCAGTACTTC
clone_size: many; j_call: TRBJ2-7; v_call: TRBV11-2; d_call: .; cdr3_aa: CASSPETYEQYF; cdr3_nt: TGTGCCAGCAGTCCAGAAACCTACGAGCAGTACTTC
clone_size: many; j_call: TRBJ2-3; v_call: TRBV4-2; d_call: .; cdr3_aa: CASSSRGGRDTQYF; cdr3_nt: TGTGCCAGCAGCTCCCGCGGCGGGCGAGATACGCAGTATTTT
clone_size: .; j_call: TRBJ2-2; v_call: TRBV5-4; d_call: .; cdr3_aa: CASSIGANTGELFF; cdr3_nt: TGTGCCAGCAGCATCGGAGCGAACACCGGGGAGCTGTTTTTT
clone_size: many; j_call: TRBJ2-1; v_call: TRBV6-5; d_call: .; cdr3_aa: CASSYADSGNNEQFF; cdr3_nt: TGTGCCAGCAGTTACGCGGACAGTGGTAACAATGAGCAGTTCTTC
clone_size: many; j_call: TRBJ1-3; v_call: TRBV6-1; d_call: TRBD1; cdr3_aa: CASRQGTGNTIYF; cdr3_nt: TGTGCCAGCAGACAGGGGACTGGAAACACCATATATTTT
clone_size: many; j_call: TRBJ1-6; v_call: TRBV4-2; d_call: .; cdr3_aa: CASSQDRGAGSPLHF; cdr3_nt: TGTGCCAGCAGCCAAGATCGGGGGGCAGGTTCACCCCTCCACTTT
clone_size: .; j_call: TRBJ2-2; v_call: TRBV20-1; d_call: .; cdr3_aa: CSAHRNTGELFF; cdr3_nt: TGCAGTGCACACAGGAACACCGGGGAGCTGTTTTTT
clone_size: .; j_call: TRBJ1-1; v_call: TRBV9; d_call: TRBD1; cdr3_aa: CASSVGLGQGNTEAFF; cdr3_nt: TGTGCCAGCAGCGTAGGTCTAGGACAGGGGAACACTGAAGCTTTCTTT
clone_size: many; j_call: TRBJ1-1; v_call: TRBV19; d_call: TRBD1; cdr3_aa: CASSITGGNTEAFF; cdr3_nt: TGTGCCAGTAGTATTACAGGGGGGAACACTGAAGCTTTCTTT